This T cell receptor (beta chain) was identified in a study of Graves' ophthalmopathy and Graves' hyperthyroidism. Study-wide results and caveats: The majority of expanded thyroid clonotypes above 0.001 frequency also occurred in blood.

This clonotype was counted many times. The antigen is unknown. The V segment lost 1 base and the J segment 2 bases; nucleotides outside the gene matches: 6. The CDR3 length is 15 residues. CDR1 and CDR2 from the germline V gene are SQVTM and ANQGSEA. TCR beta CDR3 amplification used RNA transcripts. HTBI-primed first-round RT-PCR preceded second-round multiplex PCR. TCRdb reanalysed the multiplex PCR reads using MiXCR and keeps one entry per CDR3 protein. The table lists under 400,000 distinct CDR3 sequences, roughly a sixth of them singletons. Input material: peripheral blood. The sequence came from an adult man with Graves' ophthalmopathy. The chain has TRBV29-1 and TRBJ2-5; the match to TRBD1 covers 8 bases. CDR3 residues: CSVEVTGTGQETQYF. Written as DNA, the CDR3 is TGCAGCGTTGAAGTTACCGGGACAGGTCAAGAGACCCAGTACTTC.